This TCR beta chain was captured in a study of tumor and adjacent non-tumor tissue in lung cancer. Overall study: Stage I to III disease affected about nine men and 5 women aged about 30 to 85. Whole-study findings and limits: Top 100 clones took a larger repertoire share in normal lung.

Note on this clonotype: Its matching antigen is unknown.

The library came from three nested PCR rounds adapted from ARM-PCR protocols. A single record per CDR3 protein comes from TCRdb applying MiXCR to the multiplex PCR reads. The sample has some 74,000 distinct CDR3 sequences, just under 75% seen once. Germline V CDR1 and CDR2: MNHEY, SVGAGI. V was clipped by 7 bases and J by 10 bases, with 23 bases between them. This CDR3 comprises 15 residues. RNA was extracted from bulk tissue without any cell sorting. This rearrangement joins TRBV6-5 to TRBJ1-3; D ambiguous. Source material: lung tumor tissue. This TCR came from a middle-aged woman with non-small cell lung cancer. DNA for the CDR3: TGTGCCAGCACTACCAGGAAGGGTGTCATCAAGACCATATATTTT. Translation gives CASTTRKGVIKTIYF.